This T cell receptor (beta chain) was recovered during a study of T-cell reconstitution after alpha-beta-depleted transplantation in children. A library of TCRbeta sequences, prepared with unique molecular identifiers, was generated. Each CDR3 protein gets one entry after TCRdb re-called the PCR reads with MiXCR. This table holds hundreds of thousands of distinct CDR3 sequences, 13% found once. Per germline, CDR1 MDHEN and CDR2 SYDVKM. The J segment lost 4 bases and the V segment lost 10 bases, leaving 17 bases of the junction unmatched. The CDR3 has 17 amino acids. This clonotype was counted only a few times.

The chain combines TRBV28 with TRBJ2-2; TRBD1 matches 8 bases. This TCR was recovered from a male patient younger than 18 who had a stem cell transplant for acute myeloid leukemia, so the T cells may come from the graft donor. The material was PBMCs, mostly from graft donor cells, obtained 360 days after TCRalphabeta/CD19-depleted stem cell transplant. The CDR3 nucleotides read TGTGCCACCTCCCACCGCAGGGGGCTAGGGGGCACCGGGGAGCTGTTTTTT. Translated: CATSHRRGLGGTGELFF.